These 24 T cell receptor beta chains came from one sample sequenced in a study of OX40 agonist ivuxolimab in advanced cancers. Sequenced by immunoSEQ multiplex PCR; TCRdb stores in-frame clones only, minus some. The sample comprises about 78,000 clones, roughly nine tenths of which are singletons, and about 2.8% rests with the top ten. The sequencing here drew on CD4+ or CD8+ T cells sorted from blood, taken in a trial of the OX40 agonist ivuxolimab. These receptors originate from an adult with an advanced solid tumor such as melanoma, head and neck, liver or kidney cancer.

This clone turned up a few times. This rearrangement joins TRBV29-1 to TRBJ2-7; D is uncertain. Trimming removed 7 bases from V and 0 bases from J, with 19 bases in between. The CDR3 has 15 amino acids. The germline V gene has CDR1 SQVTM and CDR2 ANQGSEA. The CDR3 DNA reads TGCAGCGCCAACGACCCGGGCGGTAGCTCCTACGAGCAGTACTTC. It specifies CSANDPGGSSYEQYF.

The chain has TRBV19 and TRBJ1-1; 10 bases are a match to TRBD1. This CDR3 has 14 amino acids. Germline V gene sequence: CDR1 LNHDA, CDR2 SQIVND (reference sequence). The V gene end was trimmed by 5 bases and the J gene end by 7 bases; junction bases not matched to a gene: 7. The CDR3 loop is CASSGWTGGDEAFF. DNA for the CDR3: TGTGCCAGTAGTGGATGGACAGGGGGGGATGAAGCTTTCTTT.

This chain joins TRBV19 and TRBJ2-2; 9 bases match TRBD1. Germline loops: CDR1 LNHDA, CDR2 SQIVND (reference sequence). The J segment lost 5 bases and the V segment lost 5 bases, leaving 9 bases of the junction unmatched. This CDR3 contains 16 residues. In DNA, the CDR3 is TGTGCCAGTAGTCCTGGGACAGGGCAAGGAACCGGGGAGCTGTTTTTT. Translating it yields CASSPGTGQGTGELFF.

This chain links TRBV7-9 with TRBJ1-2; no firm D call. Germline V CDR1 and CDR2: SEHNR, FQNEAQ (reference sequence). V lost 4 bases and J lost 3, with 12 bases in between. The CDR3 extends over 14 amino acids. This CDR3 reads CASSSRRADYGYTF. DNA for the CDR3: TGTGCCAGCAGCTCCAGACGAGCGGACTATGGCTACACCTTC.

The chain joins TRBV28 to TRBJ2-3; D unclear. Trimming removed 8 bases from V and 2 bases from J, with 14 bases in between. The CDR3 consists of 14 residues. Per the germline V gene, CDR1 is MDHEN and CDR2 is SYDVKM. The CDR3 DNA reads TGTGCCAGCGGACCGCCGCACCTCACAGATACGCAGTATTTT. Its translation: CASGPPHLTDTQYF.

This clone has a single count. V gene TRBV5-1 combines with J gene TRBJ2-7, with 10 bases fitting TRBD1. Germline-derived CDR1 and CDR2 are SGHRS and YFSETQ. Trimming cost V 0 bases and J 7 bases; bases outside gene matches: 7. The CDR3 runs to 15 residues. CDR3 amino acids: CASSLVGTGAGEQYF. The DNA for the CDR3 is TGCGCCAGCAGCTTGGTAGGGACAGGGGCGGGGGAGCAGTACTTC.

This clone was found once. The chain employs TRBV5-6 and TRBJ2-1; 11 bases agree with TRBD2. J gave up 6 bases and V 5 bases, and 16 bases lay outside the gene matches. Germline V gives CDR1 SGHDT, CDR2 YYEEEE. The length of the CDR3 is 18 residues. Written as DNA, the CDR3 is TGTGCCAGCAGATCTAGCGGGAGGCCCCTCGGGGGTGGCAATGAGCAGTTCTTC. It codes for CASRSSGRPLGGGNEQFF. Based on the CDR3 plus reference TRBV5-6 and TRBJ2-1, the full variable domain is DAGVTQSPTHLIKTRGQQVTLRCSPKSGHDTVSWYQQALGQGPQFIFQYYEEEERQRGNFPDRFSGHQFPNYSSELNVNALLLGDSALYLCASRSSGRPLGGGNEQFFGPGTRLTVL.

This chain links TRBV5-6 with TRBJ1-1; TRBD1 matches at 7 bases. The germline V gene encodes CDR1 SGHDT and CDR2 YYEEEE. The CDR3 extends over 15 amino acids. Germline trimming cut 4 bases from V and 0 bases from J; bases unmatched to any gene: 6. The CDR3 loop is CASSKGDSLNTEAFF. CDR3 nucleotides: TGTGCCAGCAGCAAGGGGGACAGCCTGAACACTGAAGCTTTCTTT.

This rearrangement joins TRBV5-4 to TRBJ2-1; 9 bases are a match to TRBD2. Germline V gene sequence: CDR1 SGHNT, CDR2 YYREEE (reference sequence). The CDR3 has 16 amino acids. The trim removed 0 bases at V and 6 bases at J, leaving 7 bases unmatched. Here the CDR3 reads CASSLAGGREGNEQFF. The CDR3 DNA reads TGTGCCAGCAGCTTGGCCGGGGGGCGGGAGGGCAATGAGCAGTTCTTC.

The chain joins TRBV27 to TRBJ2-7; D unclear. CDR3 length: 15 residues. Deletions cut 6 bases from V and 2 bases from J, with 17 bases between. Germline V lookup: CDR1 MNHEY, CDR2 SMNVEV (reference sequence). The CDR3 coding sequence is TGTGCCAGCAGAGGGAAGACGAGCCGCCCCTACGAGCAGTACTTC. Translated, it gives CASRGKTSRPYEQYF.

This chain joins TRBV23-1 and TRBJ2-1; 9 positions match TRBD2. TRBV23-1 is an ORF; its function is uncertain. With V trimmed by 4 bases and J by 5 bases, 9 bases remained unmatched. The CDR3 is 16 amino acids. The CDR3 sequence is CASSRAGGPPHNEQFF. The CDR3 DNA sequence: TGCGCCAGCAGTCGGGCGGGAGGGCCTCCTCACAATGAGCAGTTCTTC.

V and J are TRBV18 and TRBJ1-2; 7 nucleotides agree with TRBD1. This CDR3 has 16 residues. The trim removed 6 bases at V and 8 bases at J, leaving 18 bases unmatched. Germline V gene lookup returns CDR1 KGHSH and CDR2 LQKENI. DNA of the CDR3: TGTGCCAGCTCTCACAACCCCCCGCAGGGGGAGTTAGGCTACACCTTC. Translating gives CASSHNPPQGELGYTF.

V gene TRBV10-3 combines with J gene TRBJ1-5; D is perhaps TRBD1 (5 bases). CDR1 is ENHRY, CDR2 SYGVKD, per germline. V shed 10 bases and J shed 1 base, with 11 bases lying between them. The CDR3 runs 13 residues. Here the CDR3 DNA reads TGTGCCACCGGCGGGGGGAGCAATCAGCCCCAGCATTTT. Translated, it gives CATGGGSNQPQHF.

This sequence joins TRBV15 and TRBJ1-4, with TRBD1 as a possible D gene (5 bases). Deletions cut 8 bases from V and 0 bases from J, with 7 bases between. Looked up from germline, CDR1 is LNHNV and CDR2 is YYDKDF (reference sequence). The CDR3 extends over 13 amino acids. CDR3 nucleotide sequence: TGTGCCACCGGGACCACAACTAATGAAAAACTGTTTTTT. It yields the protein CATGTTTNEKLFF.

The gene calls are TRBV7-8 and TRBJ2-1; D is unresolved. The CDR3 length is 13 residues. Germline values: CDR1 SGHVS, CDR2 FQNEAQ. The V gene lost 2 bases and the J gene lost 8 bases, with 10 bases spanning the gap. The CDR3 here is CASSLTSAHEQFF. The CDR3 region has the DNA TGTGCCAGCAGCTTAACCAGCGCCCATGAGCAGTTCTTC.

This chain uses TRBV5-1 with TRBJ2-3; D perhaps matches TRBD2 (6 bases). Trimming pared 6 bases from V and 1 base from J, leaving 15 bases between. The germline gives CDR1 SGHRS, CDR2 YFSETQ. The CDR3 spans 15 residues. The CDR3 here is CASIRWGDGTDTQYF. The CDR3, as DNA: TGCGCCAGCATTCGATGGGGGGATGGCACAGATACGCAGTATTTT.

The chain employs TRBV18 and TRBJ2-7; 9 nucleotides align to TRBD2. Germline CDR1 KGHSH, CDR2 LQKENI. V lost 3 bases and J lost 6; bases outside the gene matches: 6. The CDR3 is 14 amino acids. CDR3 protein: CASSPRRGGGEQYF. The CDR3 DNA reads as TGTGCCAGCTCACCGAGGCGGGGGGGAGGCGAGCAGTACTTC.

The DNA for the CDR3 is TGTGCCAGCAGCCGGGACCGCTCCGCTTTCTTT. This gives the protein CASSRDRSAFF. The chain joins TRBV5-6 to TRBJ1-1, with a weak D call TRBD1 (5 bases). Germline V gene sequence: CDR1 SGHDT, CDR2 YYEEEE. The V end lost 4 bases, the J end lost 11 bases, and 12 bases lay between the germline ends. CDR3 size: 11 residues. The full variable domain, with the rest looked up from reference TRBV5-6 and TRBJ1-1, is DAGVTQSPTHLIKTRGQQVTLRCSPKSGHDTVSWYQQALGQGPQFIFQYYEEEERQRGNFPDRFSGHQFPNYSSELNVNALLLGDSALYLCASSRDRSAFFGQGTRLTVV.

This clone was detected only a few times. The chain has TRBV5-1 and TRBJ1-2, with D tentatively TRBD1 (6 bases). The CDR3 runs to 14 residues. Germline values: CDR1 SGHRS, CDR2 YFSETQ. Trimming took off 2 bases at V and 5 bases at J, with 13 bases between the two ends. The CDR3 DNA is TGCGCCAGCAGCTTTGGAAACAGGGAATATGGCTACACCTTC. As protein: CASSFGNREYGYTF. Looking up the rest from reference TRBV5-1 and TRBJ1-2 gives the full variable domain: KAGVTQTPRYLIKTRGQQVTLSCSPISGHRSVSWYQQTPGQGLQFLFEYFSETQRNKGNFPGRFSGRQFSNSRSEMNVSTLELGDSALYLCASSFGNREYGYTFGSGTRLTVV.

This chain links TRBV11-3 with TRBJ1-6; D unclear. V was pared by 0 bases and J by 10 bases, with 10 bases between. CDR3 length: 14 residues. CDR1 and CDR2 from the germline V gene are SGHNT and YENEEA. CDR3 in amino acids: CASSLDGVGSPLHF. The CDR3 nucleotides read TGTGCCAGCAGCTTAGATGGGGTAGGCTCACCCCTCCACTTT.

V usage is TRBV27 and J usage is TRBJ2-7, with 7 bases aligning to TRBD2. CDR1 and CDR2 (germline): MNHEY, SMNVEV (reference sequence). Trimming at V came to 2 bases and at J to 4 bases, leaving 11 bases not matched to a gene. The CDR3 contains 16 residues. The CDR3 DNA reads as TGTGCCAGCAGTTTAAGGTGGCCGGGAGGTTTGTACGAGCAGTACTTC. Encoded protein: CASSLRWPGGLYEQYF.

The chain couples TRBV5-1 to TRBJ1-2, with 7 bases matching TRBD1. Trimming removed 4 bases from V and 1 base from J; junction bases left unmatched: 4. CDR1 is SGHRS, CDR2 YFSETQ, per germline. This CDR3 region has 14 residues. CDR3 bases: TGCGCCAGCAGCGAACAGGGGATTAACTATGGCTACACCTTC. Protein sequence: CASSEQGINYGYTF.

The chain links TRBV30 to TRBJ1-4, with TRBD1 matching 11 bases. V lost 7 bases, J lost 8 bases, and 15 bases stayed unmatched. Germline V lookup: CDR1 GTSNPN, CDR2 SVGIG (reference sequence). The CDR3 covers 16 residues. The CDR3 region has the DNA TGTGCCTTCCGAGCCGGGACAGGGGGAGGTCACGAAAAACTGTTTTTT. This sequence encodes CAFRAGTGGGHEKLFF. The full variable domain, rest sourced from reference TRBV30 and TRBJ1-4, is SQTIHQWPATLVQPVGSPLSLECTVEGTSNPNLYWYRQAAGRGLQLLFYSVGIGQISSEVPQNLSASRPQDRQFILSSKKLLLSDSGFYLCAFRAGTGGGHEKLFFGSGTQLSVL.

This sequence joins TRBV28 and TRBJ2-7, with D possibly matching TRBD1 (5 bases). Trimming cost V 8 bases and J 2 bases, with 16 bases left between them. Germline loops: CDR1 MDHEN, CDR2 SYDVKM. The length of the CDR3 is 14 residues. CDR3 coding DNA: TGTGCCAGCGGCTCTAGGGGCTCGACCTACGAGCAGTACTTC. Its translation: CASGSRGSTYEQYF.